This TCR beta chain is drawn from a study of response to subunit inactivated influenza vaccine (dated by TCRdb to about 2018). In terms of the full investigation: To follow how T cells responded to a trivalent subunit inactivated influenza vaccine, the researchers relied on deep quantitative profiling of the T cell receptor repertoire.

This clonotype was recorded at least ten times. There is no known antigen for this receptor. There are no base qualities to consult, and no much larger clone falls within one base. The germline V gene (reference sequence) specifies DFQATT as CDR1 and SNEGSKA as CDR2. From cysteine to phenylalanine, the CDR3 is 14 amino acids long. The kept DNA is CDR3 alone, 42 bases in frame from the first base. V is cut by 4 bases and J by 4 bases, and the space between the germline ends is 16 bases. Library preparation employed RT-PCR. Data came from an Illumina HiSeq 2500. TCRdb cleaned the public reads at Q25 with fastp, built clones with MiXCR and kept in-frame beta chains. Rows with a matching CDR3 protein are joined into one entry that keeps the most common DNA and genes. The sample table shows about 540,000 distinct CDR3 sequences, and 14% are seen once. Of the sample, approximately 12% falls within the top ten clones.

The investigation overall reported the following: According to the authors, only a limited number of new T cells may be recruited by each seasonal influenza vaccination.

The sequence is built from TRBV20-1 and TRBJ1-2; TRBD1 is perhaps the D gene, given 6 matching bases. The sample was PBMCs from blood, taken about 13 days after vaccination. This clonotype was sampled from a middle-aged man who received an inactivated influenza vaccine. Donor details come from another sample of the same person, matched by shared clones. This receptor carries the CDR3 CSATPGGGGYGYTF. The base sequence is TGCAGTGCTACCCCCGGGGGAGGGGGCTATGGCTACACCTTC.